This T cell receptor beta chain emerged from a study of response to subunit inactivated influenza vaccine. Study-wide findings and caveats: Authors suggested each seasonal flu vaccination may recruit only limited numbers of new T cells.

This clonotype appeared a few times. Its antigen remains unidentified. Using its own MiXCR run on the RT-PCR reads, TCRdb lists one record per CDR3 protein. Altogether 500,000 or so distinct CDR3 sequences are present, approximately 9.9% being singletons, with the ten largest covering about an eighth. V dropped 5 bases and J dropped 5 bases, with 22 bases sitting between them. Per the germline V gene, CDR1 is MDHEN and CDR2 is SYDVKM. The CDR3 length is 16 residues. The sequence was collected from a man aged 50 or older who received an inactivated influenza vaccine. The sample was PBMCs from blood, taken more than 35 days after vaccination. The chain employs TRBV28 and TRBJ2-7; the D gene is possibly TRBD1 (5 bases). CDR3 in amino acids: CASSPLLVQAAHEQYF. The CDR3 nucleotides are TGTGCCAGCAGTCCGCTCCTGGTACAGGCCGCCCACGAGCAGTACTTC.